This TCR beta chain was sequenced for a study of regulatory T cells (dated by TCRdb to 2016 to 2018). At the level of the whole study: Between CD3G-deficient patients and healthy controls, the study compared T-cell receptor beta repertoires in sorted regulatory T cells, conventional CD4+ T cells and CD8+ T cells. Study-wide conclusions, independent of this receptor: Roughly tenfold fewer unique productive TRB reads were obtained from patient regulatory T-cell samples than from control samples. Regulatory T cells from CD3G-deficient patients had lower Shannon diversity than both autologous conventional CD4+ cells and control regulatory T cells. In patients, repertoires had restricted unique TRB V-J pairs and skewed V and J gene usage, with regulatory T cells showing the most marked changes. The degree of regulatory T-cell repertoire restriction differed from patient to patient and was most prominent in the two patients whose autoimmunity was most severe.

The multiplex PCR used 52 forward TRBV primers and 13 reverse TRBJ primers, with assay-based and computational corrections for amplification bias. Rearranged TRB loci were amplified from genomic DNA by multiplex PCR within the immunoSEQ assay. An Illumina HiSeq platform was used to sequence the TRB amplicons. Regarding the original processing steps: Custom algorithms error-filtered the raw sequences and aligned them to reference gene sequences, after which the immunoSEQ online tools were used for analysis. The frequencies of productive and nonproductive TRB rearrangements were evaluated among unique sequences as well as among total sequences. The likelihood of self-reactivity was estimated by examining two features, hydrophobicity and amino acid composition, of TRB CDR3 positions 6 and 7. Prism software was used to run t tests, Mann-Whitney tests or two-way ANOVA for comparisons between groups. This is the immuneACCESS table as TCRdb keeps it, with only in-frame sequences that have V and J called. A part of the clones is gone; compared with another copy, unresolved V genes explain less than half, and the rest is unexplained. Clone size and the V and J calls come from that table; the DNA yielded D and trimming. This sample has a few thousand clones in its table, and more than 90% of those were observed once. The top ten clones comprise roughly 3.3% of the sample.

Evidence of autoimmunity was present in all CD3G-deficient patients, and the autoimmunity was more severe in two of the patients. Patients were tested at ages ranging from 2 to 39 years, and reduced naive and increased memory CD4+ and CD8+ T-cell proportions were found in the patients. CD4+ cells were FACS-sorted into CD25-high CD127-low regulatory T cells and CD25-low CD127-high conventional CD4+ T cells. The patient group comprised about 6 individuals with CD3G deficiency. An international network of physicians spanning the United States, Europe and Asia provided the patient samples and clinical data. Ficoll density separation was used to isolate peripheral blood mononuclear cells. According to the germline V gene, CDR1 reads SGHRS and CDR2 reads YFSETQ. Reading from cysteine to phenylalanine, the CDR3 counts 14 amino acids. The retained sequence is limited to the CDR3, 42 bases, with the frame set at the first base. V is pruned by 3 bases and J by 6 bases, leaving 5 bases of the junction without a gene match.

This clone was seen just once. Which antigen it targets is not known. Base qualities are missing; no much larger clone stands one base away. The source of this sequence is a person in their late teens or twenties with CD3G deficiency. What was sequenced was CD4+ Tregs sorted from blood. The chain uses TRBV5-1 and TRBJ2-1; 8 bases in between match TRBD1. The CDR3 protein sequence reads: CASSWAGGPNEQFF. The nucleotides read TGCGCCAGCAGCTGGGCAGGGGGCCCCAATGAGCAGTTCTTC.